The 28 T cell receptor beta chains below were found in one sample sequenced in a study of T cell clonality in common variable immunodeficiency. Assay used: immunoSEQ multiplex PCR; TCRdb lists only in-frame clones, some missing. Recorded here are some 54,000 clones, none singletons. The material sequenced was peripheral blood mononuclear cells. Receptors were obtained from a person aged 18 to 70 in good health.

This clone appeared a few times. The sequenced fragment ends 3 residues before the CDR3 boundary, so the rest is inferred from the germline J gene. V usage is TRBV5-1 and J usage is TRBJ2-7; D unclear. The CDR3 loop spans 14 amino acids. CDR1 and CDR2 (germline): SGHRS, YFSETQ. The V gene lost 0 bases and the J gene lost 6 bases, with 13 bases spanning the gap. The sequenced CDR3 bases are TGCGCCAGCAGCTTGGCGATCGAAGCTGGCGAG. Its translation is CASSLAIEAGE. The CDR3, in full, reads CASSLAIEAGEQYF.

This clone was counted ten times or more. CDR3 sequence reads: CASSQELAGFNEQFF. The sequenced part of the CDR3 DNA is TGTGCCAGCAGCCAAGAATTAGCGGGATTTAATGAG. This sequence joins TRBV4-2 and TRBJ2-1, with TRBD2 identical over 8 bases. The CDR3 goes on 3 residues after the read ends, and that part is filled in from the germline J gene. CDR1 is LGHNA and CDR2 is YNFKEQ in the germline V gene. V was pared by 0 bases and J by 7 bases, with 5 bases of the junction left unmatched. This CDR3 region has 15 residues.

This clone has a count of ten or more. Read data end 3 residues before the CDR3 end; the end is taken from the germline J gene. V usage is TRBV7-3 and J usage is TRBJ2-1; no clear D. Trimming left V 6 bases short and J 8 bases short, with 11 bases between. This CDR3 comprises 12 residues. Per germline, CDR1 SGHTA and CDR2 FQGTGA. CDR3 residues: CASRSLEDEQFF. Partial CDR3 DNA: TGTGCCAGCAGGTCTCTAGAGGATGAG.

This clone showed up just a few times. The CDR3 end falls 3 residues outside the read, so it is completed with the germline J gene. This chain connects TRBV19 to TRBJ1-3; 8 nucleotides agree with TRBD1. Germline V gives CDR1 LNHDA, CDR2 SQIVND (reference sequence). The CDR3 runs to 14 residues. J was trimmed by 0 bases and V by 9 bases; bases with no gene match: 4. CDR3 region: CASQTGASGNTIYF. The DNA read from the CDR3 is TGTGCCAGCCAGACAGGGGCCTCTGGAAACACC.

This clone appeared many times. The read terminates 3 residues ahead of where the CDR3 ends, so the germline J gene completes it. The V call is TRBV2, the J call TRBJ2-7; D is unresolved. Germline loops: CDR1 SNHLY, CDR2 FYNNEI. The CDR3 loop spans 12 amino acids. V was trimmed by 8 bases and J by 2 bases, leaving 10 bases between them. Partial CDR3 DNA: TGTGCCAGCTCAGATCAAGCCTACGAG. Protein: CASSDQAYE. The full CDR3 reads CASSDQAYEQYF.

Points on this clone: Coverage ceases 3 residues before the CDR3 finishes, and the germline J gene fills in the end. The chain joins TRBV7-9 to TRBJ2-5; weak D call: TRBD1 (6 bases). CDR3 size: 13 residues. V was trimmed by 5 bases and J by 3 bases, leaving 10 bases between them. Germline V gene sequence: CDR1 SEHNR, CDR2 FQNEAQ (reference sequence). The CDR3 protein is CASSQQGEETQYF. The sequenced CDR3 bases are TGTGCCAGCAGCCAACAGGGTGAAGAGACC.

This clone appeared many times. CDR3 DNA (partial): TGTGCCAGCAGCTTTGTCGGGGGGGCAAATACAGATACG. Its protein is CASSFVGGANTDT. The full-length CDR3 reads as CASSFVGGANTDTQYF. The V call is TRBV7-6, the J call TRBJ2-3, with 8 bases aligning to TRBD2. Read coverage stops 3 residues before the CDR3 terminus; the germline J gene supplies the remainder. The ends lost 3 bases at V and 3 bases at J; junction bases unmatched: 8. The germline gives CDR1 SGHVS, CDR2 FNYEAQ. The CDR3 spans 16 residues.

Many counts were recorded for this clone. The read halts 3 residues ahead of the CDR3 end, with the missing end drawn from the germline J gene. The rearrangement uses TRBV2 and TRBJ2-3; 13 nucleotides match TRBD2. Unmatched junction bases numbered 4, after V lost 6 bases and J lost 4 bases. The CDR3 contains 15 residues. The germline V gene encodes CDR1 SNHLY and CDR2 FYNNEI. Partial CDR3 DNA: TGTGCCAGCAGGGCACTAGCGGGGGGGCCAGATACG. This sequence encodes CASRALAGGPDT. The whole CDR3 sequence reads CASRALAGGPDTQYF. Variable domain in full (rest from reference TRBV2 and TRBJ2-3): EPEVTQTPSHQVTQMGQEVILRCVPISNHLYFYWYRQILGQKVEFLVSFYNNEISEKSEIFDDQFSVERPDGSNFTLKIRSTKLEDSAMYFCASRALAGGPDTQYFGPGTRLTVL.

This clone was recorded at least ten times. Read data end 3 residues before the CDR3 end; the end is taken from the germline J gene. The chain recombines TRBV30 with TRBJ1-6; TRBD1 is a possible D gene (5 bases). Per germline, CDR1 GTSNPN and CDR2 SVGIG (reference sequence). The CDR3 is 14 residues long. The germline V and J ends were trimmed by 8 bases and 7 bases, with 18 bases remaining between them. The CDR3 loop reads CAGGRGVFNSPLHF. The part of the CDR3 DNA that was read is TGTGCCGGTGGGCGGGGGGTCTTCAATTCACCC.

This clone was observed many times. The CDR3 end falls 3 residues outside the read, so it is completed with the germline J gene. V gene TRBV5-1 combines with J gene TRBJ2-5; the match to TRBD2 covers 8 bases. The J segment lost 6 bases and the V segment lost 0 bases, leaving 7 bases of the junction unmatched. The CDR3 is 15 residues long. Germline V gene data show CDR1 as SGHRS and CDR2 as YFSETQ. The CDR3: CASSLVAGGEKTQYF. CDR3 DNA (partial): TGCGCCAGCAGCTTGGTGGCGGGGGGAGAAAAGACC.

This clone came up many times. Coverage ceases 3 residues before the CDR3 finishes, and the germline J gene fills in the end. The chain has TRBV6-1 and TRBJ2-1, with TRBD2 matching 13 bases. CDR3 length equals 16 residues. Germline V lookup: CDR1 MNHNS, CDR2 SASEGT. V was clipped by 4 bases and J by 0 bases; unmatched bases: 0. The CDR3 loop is CASSGTSGGSYNEQFF. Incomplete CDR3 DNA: TGTGCCAGCAGTGGGACTAGCGGGGGCTCCTACAATGAG.

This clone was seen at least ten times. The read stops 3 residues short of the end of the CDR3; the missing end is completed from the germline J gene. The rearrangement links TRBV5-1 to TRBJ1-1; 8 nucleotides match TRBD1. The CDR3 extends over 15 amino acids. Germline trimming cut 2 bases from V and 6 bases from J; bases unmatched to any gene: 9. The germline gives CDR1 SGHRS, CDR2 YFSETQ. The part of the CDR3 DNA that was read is TGCGCCAGCAGCTTCCCAGGGGGCGCCGCCCCTGAA. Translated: CASSFPGGAAPE. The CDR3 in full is CASSFPGGAAPEAFF.

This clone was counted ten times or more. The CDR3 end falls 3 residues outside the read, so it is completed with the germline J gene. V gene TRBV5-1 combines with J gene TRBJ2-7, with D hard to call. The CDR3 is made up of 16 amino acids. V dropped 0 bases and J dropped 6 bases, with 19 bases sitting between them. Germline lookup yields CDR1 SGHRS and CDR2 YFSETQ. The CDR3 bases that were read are TGCGCCAGCAGCTTGGGGTACGAGTCCCGGCGGTCCGAG. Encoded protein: CASSLGYESRRSE. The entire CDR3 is CASSLGYESRRSEQYF.

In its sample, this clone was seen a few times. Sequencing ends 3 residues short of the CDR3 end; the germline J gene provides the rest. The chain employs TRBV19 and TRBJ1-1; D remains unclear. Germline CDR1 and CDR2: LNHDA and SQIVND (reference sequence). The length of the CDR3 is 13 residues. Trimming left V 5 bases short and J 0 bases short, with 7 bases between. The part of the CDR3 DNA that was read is TGTGCCAGTAGTCGGTGGTTGAACACTGAA. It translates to CASSRWLNTE. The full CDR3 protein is CASSRWLNTEAFF.

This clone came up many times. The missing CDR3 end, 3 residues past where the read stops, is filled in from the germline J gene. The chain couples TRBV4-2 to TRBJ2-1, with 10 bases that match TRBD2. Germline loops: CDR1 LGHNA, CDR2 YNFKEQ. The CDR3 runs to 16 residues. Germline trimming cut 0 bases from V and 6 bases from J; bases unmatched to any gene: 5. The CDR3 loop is CASSQDTSGGANEQFF. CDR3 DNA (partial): TGTGCCAGCAGCCAAGATACCAGCGGGGGGGCCAATGAG.

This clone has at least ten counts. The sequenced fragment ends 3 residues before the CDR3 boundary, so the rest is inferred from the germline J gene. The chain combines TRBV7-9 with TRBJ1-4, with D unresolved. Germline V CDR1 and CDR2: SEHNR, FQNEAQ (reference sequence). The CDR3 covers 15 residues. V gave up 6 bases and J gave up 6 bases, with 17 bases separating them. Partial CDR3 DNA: TGTGCCAGCAGTACCCGGGGAGATCAACATGAAAAA. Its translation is CASSTRGDQHEK. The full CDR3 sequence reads CASSTRGDQHEKLFF.

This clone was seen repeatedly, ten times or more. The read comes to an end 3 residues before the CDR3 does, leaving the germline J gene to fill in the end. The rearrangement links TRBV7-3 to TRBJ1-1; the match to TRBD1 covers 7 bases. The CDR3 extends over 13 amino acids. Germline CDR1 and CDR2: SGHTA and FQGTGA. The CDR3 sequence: CASSPETGYGAFF. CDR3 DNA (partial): TGTGCCAGCAGCCCCGAGACAGGGTACGGA.

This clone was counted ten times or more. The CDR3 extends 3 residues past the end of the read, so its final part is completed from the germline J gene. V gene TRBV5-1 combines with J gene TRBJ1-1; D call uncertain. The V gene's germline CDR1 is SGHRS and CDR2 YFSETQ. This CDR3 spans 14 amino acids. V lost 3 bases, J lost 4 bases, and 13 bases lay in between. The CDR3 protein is CASSSRVPGTEAFF. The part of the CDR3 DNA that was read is TGCGCCAGCAGCTCAAGGGTTCCCGGCACTGAA.

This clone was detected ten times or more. Partial CDR3 DNA: TGTGCCAGCAGCGACAGCGTAGGATCCTACGAG. Amino acid sequence: CASSDSVGSYE. The complete CDR3 sequence is CASSDSVGSYEQYF. The chain employs TRBV28 and TRBJ2-7, with a weak D call TRBD1 (5 bases). The CDR3 is cut off 3 residues early in the read; its end comes from the germline J gene. This CDR3 region has 14 residues. CDR1 and CDR2 from the germline V gene are MDHEN and SYDVKM. V was clipped by 6 bases and J by 1 base, with 13 bases between them.

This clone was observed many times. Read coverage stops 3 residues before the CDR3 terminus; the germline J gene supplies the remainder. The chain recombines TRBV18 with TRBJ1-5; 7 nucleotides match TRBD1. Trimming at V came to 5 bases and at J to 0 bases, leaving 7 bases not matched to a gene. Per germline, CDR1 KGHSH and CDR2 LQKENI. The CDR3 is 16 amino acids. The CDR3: CASSAGTADSNQPQHF. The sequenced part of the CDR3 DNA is TGTGCCAGCTCAGCCGGGACAGCAGATAGCAATCAGCCC. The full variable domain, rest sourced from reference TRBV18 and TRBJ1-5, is NAGVMQNPRHLVRRRGQEARLRCSPMKGHSHVYWYRQLPEEGLKFMVYLQKENIIDESGMPKERFSAEFPKEGPSILRIQQVVRGDSAAYFCASSAGTADSNQPQHFGDGTRLSIL.

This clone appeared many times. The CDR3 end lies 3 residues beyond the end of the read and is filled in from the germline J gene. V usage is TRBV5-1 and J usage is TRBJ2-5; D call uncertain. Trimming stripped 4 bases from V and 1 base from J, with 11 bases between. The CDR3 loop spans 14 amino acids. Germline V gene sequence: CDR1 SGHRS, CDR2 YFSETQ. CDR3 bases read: TGCGCCAGCAGCAAATCAGGAAGCCAAGAGACC. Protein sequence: CASSKSGSQET. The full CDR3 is CASSKSGSQETQYF.

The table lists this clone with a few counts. The CDR3 here is CASSVDRGPYEQYF. CDR3 DNA (partial): TGTGCCAGCAGTGTTGACAGGGGGCCTTACGAG. The rearrangement links TRBV6-1 to TRBJ2-7; 10 bases map to TRBD1. The sequenced fragment ends 3 residues before the CDR3 boundary, so the rest is inferred from the germline J gene. CDR3 length equals 14 residues. Germline assignment: CDR1 MNHNS and CDR2 SASEGT. V lost 4 bases, J lost 4 bases, and 4 bases stayed unmatched.

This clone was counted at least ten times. This CDR3 is CASRGGTSGVYEQYF. The CDR3 DNA, read in part, is TGTGCCAGCAGGGGTGGGACTAGCGGCGTCTACGAG. The chain links TRBV2 to TRBJ2-7, with 11 positions matching TRBD2. The DNA ends 3 residues before the CDR3 does, and the rest of the CDR3 is filled in from the germline J gene. CDR1 and CDR2 (germline): SNHLY, FYNNEI. The CDR3 length is 15 residues. The V gene end was trimmed by 6 bases and the J gene end by 3 bases; junction bases not matched to a gene: 7.

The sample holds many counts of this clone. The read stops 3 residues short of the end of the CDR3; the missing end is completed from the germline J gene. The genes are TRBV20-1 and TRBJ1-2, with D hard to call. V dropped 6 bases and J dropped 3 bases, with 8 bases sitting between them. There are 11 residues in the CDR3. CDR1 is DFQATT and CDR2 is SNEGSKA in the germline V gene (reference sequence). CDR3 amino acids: CSAPPDYGYTF. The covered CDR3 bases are TGCAGTGCCCCCCCAGACTATGGC.

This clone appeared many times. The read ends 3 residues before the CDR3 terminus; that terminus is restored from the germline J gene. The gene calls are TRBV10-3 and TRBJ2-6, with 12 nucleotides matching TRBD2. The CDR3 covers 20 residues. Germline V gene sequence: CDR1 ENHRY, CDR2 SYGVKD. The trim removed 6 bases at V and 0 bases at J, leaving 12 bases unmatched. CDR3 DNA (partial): TGTGCCATCAGCGACGCCGCAACTAGCGGGGGGATCTCTGGGGCCAACGTC. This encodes CAISDAATSGGISGANV. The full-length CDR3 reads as CAISDAATSGGISGANVLTF.

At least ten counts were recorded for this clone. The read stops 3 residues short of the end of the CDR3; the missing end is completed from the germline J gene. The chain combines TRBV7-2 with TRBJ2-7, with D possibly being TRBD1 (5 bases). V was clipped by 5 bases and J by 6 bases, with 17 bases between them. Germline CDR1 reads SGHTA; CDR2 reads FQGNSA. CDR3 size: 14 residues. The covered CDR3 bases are TGTGCCAGCAGCGCGAGTCCGCAGGGAAGCGAG. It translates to CASSASPQGSE. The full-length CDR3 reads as CASSASPQGSEQYF.

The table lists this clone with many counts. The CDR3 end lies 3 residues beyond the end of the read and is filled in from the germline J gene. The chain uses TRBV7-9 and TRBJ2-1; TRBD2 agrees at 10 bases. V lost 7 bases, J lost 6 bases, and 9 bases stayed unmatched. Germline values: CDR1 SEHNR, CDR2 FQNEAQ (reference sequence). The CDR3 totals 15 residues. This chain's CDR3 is CASTKRTSGGNEQFF. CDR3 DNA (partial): TGTGCCAGCACTAAAAGGACTAGCGGAGGCAATGAG.

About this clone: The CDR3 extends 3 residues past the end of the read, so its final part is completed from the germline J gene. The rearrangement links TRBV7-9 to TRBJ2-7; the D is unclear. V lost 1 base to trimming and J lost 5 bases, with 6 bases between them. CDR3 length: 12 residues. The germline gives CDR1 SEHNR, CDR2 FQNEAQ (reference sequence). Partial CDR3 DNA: TGTGCCAGCAGCTTAGTTCCCAACGAG. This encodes CASSLVPNE. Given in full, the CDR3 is CASSLVPNEQYF.